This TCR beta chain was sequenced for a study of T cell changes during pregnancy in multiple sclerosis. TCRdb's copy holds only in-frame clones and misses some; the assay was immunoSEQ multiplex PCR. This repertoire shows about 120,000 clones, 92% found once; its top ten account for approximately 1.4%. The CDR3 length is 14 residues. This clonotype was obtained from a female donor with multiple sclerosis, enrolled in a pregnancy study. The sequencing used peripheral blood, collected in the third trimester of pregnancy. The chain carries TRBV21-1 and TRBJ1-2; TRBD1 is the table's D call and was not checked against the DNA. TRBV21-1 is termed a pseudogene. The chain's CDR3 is CASSKRQGGYGYTF. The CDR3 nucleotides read TGTGCCAGCAGCAAAAGACAGGGAGGATATGGCTACACCTTC.